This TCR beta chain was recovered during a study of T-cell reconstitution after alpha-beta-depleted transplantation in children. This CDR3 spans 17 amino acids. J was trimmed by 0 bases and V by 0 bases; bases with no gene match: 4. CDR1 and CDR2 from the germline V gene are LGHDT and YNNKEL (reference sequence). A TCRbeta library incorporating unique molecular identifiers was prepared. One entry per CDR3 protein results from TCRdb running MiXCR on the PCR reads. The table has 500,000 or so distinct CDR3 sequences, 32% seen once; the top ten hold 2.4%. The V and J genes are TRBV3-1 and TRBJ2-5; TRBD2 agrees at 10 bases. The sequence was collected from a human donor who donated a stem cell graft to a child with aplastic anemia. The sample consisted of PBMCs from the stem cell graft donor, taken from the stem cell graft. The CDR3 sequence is CASSQEVGTSDQETQYF. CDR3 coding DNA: TGTGCCAGCAGCCAAGAAGTGGGGACTAGCGACCAAGAGACCCAGTACTTC.